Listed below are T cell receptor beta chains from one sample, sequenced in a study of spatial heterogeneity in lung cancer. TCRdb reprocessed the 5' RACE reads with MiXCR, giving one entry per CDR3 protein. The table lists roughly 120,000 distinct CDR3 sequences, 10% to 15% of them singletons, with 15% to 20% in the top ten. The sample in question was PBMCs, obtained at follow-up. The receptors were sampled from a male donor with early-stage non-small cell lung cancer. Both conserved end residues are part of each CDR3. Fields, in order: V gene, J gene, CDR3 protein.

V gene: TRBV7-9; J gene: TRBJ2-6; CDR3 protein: CASSLALPRGANVLTF
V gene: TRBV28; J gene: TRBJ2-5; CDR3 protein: CASQTVRGMETQYF
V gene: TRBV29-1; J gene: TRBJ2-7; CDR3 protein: CSAGDRPSYEQYF
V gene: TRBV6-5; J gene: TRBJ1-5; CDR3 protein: CASRAGNGQPQHF
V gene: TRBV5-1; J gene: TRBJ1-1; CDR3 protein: CASSLGSENTEAFF
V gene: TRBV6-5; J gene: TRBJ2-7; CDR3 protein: CASSSIGQGDYEQYF
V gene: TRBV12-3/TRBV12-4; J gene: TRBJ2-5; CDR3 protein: CASSLAGGVQETQYF
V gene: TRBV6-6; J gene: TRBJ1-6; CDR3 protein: CASSWGSWTENSPLHF
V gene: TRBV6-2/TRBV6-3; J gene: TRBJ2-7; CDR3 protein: CASSSTGSHEQYF
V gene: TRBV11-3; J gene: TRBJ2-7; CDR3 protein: CASSLDPGTSYEQYF
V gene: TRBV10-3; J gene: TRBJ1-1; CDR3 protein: CAIRQSMNTEAFF
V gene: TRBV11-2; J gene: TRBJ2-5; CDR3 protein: CASSPWRTAQETQYF
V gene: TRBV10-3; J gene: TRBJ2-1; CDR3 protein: CAISEVRGLAGPYNEQFF
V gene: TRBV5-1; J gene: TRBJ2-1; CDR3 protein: CASSRDLSYNEQFF
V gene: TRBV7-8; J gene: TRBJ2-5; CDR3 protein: CASSFPRLVQETQYF
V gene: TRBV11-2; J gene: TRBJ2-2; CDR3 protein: CASSMDRWTGELFF
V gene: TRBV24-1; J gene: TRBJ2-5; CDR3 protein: CATSLGGSETQYF
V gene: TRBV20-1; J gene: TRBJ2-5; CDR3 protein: CSAGVDGGAWTETQYF
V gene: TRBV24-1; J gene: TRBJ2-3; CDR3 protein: CATSDGLAGGLAQYF
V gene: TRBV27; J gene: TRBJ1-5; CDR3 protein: CASSSRGPDREPQHF
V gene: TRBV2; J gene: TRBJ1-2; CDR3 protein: CATTRGGQYGYTF
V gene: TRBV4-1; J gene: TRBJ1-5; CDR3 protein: CASSQAGQAYQPQHF
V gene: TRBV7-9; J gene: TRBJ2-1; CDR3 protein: CASSFNEQFF
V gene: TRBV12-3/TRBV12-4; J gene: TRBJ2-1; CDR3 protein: CASRRRDSLLNEQFF
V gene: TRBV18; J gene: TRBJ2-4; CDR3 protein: CASSPGLLAKNIQYF
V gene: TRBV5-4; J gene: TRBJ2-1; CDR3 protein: CASSSTPPTRTYNEQFF
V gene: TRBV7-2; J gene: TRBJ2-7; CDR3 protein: CASSLSGVSYEQYF
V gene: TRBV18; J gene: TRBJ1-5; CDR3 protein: CASSPASGNQPQHF
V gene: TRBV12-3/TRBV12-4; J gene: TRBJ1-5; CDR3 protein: CASSGTGAQPQHF
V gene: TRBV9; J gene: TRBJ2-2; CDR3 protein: CASSVGLAGTGELFF
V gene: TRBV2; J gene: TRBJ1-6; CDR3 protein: CASSGQVTYNSPLHF
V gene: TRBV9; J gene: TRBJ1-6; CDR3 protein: CASSVDGGRNNSPLHF
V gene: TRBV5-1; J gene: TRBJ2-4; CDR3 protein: CASSFQGARGENIQYF
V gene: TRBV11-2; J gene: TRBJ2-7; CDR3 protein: CASSFRQRSGEQYF
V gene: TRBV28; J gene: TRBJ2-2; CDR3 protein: CASSYYRGRTGELFF
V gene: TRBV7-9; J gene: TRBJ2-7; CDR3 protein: CASNVPGAAEQYF
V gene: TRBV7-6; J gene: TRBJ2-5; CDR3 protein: CASSLGLETQYF
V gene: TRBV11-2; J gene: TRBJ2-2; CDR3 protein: CASSETGELFF
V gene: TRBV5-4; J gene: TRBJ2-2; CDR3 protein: CASSVDGGELFF
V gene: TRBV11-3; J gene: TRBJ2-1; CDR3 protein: CASSLRDRNNEQFF
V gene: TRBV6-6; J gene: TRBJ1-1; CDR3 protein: CASSYDLNTEAFF
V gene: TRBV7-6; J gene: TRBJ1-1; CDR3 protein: CASSLQGRGNTEAFF
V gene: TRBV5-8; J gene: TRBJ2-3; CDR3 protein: CASSRKGLAGGPRTDTQYF
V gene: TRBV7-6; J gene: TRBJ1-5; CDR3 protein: CASSLGQGNSNQPQHF
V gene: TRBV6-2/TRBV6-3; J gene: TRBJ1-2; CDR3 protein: CASSSPTGYKNYGYTF
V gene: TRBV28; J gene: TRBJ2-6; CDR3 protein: CASSSGTYVSGANVLTF
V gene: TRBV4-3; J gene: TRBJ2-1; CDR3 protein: CASSHTRRRGRRTYNEQFF
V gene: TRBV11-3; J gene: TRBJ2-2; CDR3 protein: CASTRGATNTGELFF
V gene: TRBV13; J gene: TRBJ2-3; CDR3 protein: CASSLTVLGTDTQYF